The 26 T cell receptor beta chains in this list originate from one sample, sequenced in a study of blood T cells in healthy people across ages. The second PCR ran roughly 7 to 11 cycles with a sample-barcoded 5' primer and J-beta primers. TCRdb re-called the 5' RACE reads through MiXCR, storing one row per CDR3 protein. The repertoire includes hundreds of thousands of distinct CDR3 sequences, 24% of them detected once, and just over 8.5% sits in the top ten. The same specimen was also included in a second study, on T cells of mothers and their children.

Sequences were obtained from blood. The receptor source for this set is a boy between 10 and 17 years old in good health.

This clonotype was seen ten or more times. This chain joins TRBV27 and TRBJ2-7, with D perhaps TRBD2 (6 bases). The ends were cut back, 4 bases at V and 3 bases at J, with 10 bases in the middle. CDR3 length: 13 amino acids. CDR1 is MNHEY, CDR2 SMNVEV, per germline (reference sequence). CDR3 protein: CASSSTEGYEQYF. The CDR3 region has the DNA TGTGCCAGCAGTTCCACGGAGGGCTACGAGCAGTACTTC.

The CDR3 loop reads CSAPDGYYGYTF. In DNA form, the CDR3 reads TGCAGTGCTCCGGACGGCTACTATGGCTACACCTTC. V is TRBV20-1 and J is TRBJ1-2, with D unclear. Germline V gene data show CDR1 as DFQATT and CDR2 as SNEGSKA (reference sequence). Deletions cut 5 bases from V and 3 bases from J, with 10 bases between. This CDR3 comprises 12 residues.

This chain uses TRBV7-2 with TRBJ1-1, with D uncertain. Trimming cost V 1 base and J 1 base, with 16 bases left between them. This CDR3 region has 17 residues. In germline, CDR1 is SGHTA, CDR2 FQGNSA. In nucleotides, the CDR3 is TGTGCCAGCAGCTTAGGCATCGGATTGAGGGAGAACACTGAAGCTTTCTTT. It encodes CASSLGIGLRENTEAFF.

Only a few counts were recorded for this clonotype. This rearrangement joins TRBV20-1 to TRBJ1-2; TRBD1 matches at 7 bases. The V segment lost 3 bases and the J segment 3 bases; nucleotides outside the gene matches: 1. The germline CDR1 and CDR2 sequences are DFQATT and SNEGSKA (reference sequence). There are 12 residues in the CDR3. The CDR3 region has the DNA TGCAGTGCTAGGGGGACAGACTATGGCTACACCTTC. Its translation is CSARGTDYGYTF.

This chain connects TRBV7-2 to TRBJ2-3; D is undetermined. CDR1 and CDR2 (germline): SGHTA, FQGNSA. Deletions cut 2 bases from V and 2 bases from J, with 14 bases between. CDR3 length: 16 amino acids. CDR3 nucleotide sequence: TGTGCCAGCAGCTTAAGTTTTGACACATCCACAGATACGCAGTATTTT. It encodes CASSLSFDTSTDTQYF.

The CDR3 DNA reads as TGCAGTGCCCTCCCATTGGCGGGGTCCTACAATGAGCAGTTCTTC. Amino acids: CSALPLAGSYNEQFF. This rearrangement joins TRBV20-1 to TRBJ2-1; perhaps TRBD2 as D (6 bases). V was trimmed by 6 bases and J by 1 base, leaving 16 bases between them. The CDR3 covers 15 residues. Germline-derived CDR1 and CDR2 are DFQATT and SNEGSKA (reference sequence).

The sample holds one count of this clonotype. This chain connects TRBV7-9 to TRBJ1-2; TRBD1 agrees at 8 bases. The germline gives CDR1 SEHNR, CDR2 FQNEAQ (reference sequence). The CDR3 runs 16 residues. Germline trimming cut 1 base from V and 4 bases from J; bases unmatched to any gene: 8. DNA for the CDR3: TGTGCCAGCAGCTTAGGCCTAGGGGGACAGGCCTATGGCTACACCTTC. It translates to CASSLGLGGQAYGYTF. The variable domain in full, completed from reference TRBV7-9 and TRBJ1-2, reads DTGVSQNPRHKITKRGQNVTFRCDPISEHNRLYWYRQTLGQGPEFLTYFQNEAQLEKSRLLSDRFSAERPKGSFSTLEIQRTEQGDSAMYLCASSLGLGGQAYGYTFGSGTRLTVV.

V usage is TRBV20-1 and J usage is TRBJ2-5, with a possible D match to TRBD2 (6 bases). Between the trimmed V and J ends, which lost 6 bases and 3 bases, there was a span of 17 bases. The CDR3 has 14 amino acids. Germline V CDR1 and CDR2: DFQATT, SNEGSKA (reference sequence). For the CDR3, the DNA is TGCAGTGCGCCAGACGGCGGGGCGGAAGAGACCCAGTACTTC. It codes for CSAPDGGAEETQYF.

The chain carries TRBV28 and TRBJ2-1, with a possible D match to TRBD2 (5 bases). Germline CDR1 reads MDHEN; CDR2 reads SYDVKM. CDR3 length: 16 amino acids. Trimming removed 3 bases from V and 1 base from J, with 13 bases in between. The CDR3 region is CASSFTGFGSYNEQFF. CDR3 nucleotide sequence: TGTGCCAGCAGTTTTACGGGGTTCGGTTCCTACAATGAGCAGTTCTTC.

The genes are TRBV19 and TRBJ2-1, with TRBD1 identical over 7 bases. CDR1 is LNHDA and CDR2 is SQIVND in the germline V gene (reference sequence). The CDR3 extends over 15 amino acids. With 3 bases clipped from V and 1 base from J, the junction kept 3 bases outside the gene matches. CDR3 sequence reads: CASSMTTGSYNEQFF. CDR3 DNA sequence: TGTGCCAGTAGTATGACGACAGGGTCCTACAATGAGCAGTTCTTC.

This clonotype appeared a few times. The chain has TRBV12-3 or TRBV12-4 and TRBJ2-7; D possibly uses TRBD1 or TRBD2 (5 bases each). The V end lost 7 bases, the J end lost 1 base, and 17 bases lay between the germline ends. This CDR3 spans 15 amino acids. The CDR3 DNA follows: TGTGCCAGCAAAAGGGCAGGGACCGGATCCTACGAGCAGTACTTC. Its protein is CASKRAGTGSYEQYF.

This clonotype was recorded a few times. The gene calls are TRBV5-1 and TRBJ1-1, with unresolved D. This CDR3 is 13 amino acids long. V was clipped by 5 bases and J by 3 bases, with 11 bases between them. Germline CDR1 is SGHRS and CDR2 is YFSETQ. The CDR3 bases are TGCGCCAGCAGACAGACCTACGACACTGAAGCTTTCTTT. Translated: CASRQTYDTEAFF.

This clonotype was detected only a few times. V and J are TRBV14 and TRBJ1-2; TRBD1 aligns across 10 bases. The CDR3 has 15 residues. Germline trimming cut 2 bases from V and 7 bases from J; bases unmatched to any gene: 7. The germline gives CDR1 SGHDN, CDR2 FVKESK. The CDR3 reads CASSQLRTGGIGYTF. CDR3 DNA: TGTGCCAGCAGCCAACTCCGGACAGGGGGAATTGGCTACACCTTC.

V is TRBV6-2 or TRBV6-3 and J is TRBJ2-5; 9 bases match TRBD1. Judging by the DNA end, TRBJ2-7 fits better; the J call may be wrong. Germline V gives CDR1 MNHEY, CDR2 SVGEGT. This CDR3 comprises 14 residues. CDR3 protein: CASSYWDRAYEQYF. The DNA of the CDR3 is TGTGCCAGCAGTTACTGGGACAGGGCCTACGAGCAGTACTTC.

The rearrangement joins TRBV28 to TRBJ1-1; TRBD1 agrees at 9 bases. The V and J ends lost 6 bases and 0 bases, in that order; junction bases with no gene match: 5. This CDR3 spans 15 amino acids. Germline V gene data show CDR1 as MDHEN and CDR2 as SYDVKM. This CDR3 reads CASRKQGAMNTEAFF. The CDR3 DNA is TGTGCCAGCAGAAAACAGGGGGCGATGAACACTGAAGCTTTCTTT.

This clonotype came up a few times. This sequence joins TRBV29-1 and TRBJ2-1; D is possibly TRBD2 (5 bases). This CDR3 is 13 amino acids long. Germline CDR1 is SQVTM and CDR2 is ANQGSEA. For the CDR3, the DNA is TGCGGAGCCGTAGAGCGGTTCGACAATGAGCAGTTCTTC. Translated: CGAVERFDNEQFF.

The chain uses TRBV5-1 and TRBJ1-6; possibly TRBD1 for D (6 bases). The CDR3 sequence is 16 residues long. Per germline, CDR1 SGHRS and CDR2 YFSETQ. V gave up 0 bases and J gave up 4 bases, with 11 bases separating them. Written as DNA, the CDR3 is TGCGCCAGCAGCTTGGCAGGGGTCCGATATAATTCACCCCTCCACTTT. Translating gives CASSLAGVRYNSPLHF.

The gene calls are TRBV20-1 and TRBJ1-4; D remains unclear. CDR1 is DFQATT, CDR2 SNEGSKA, per germline (reference sequence). The CDR3 runs to 15 residues. Trimming removed 0 bases from V and 5 bases from J, with 13 bases in between. CDR3 in amino acids: CSARDPAKENEKLFF. The CDR3 DNA follows: TGCAGTGCTAGAGATCCCGCAAAAGAAAATGAAAAACTGTTTTTT.

This clonotype was seen only a few times. This chain uses TRBV11-2 with TRBJ2-3; possibly TRBD2 for D (6 bases). Looked up from germline, CDR1 is SGHAT and CDR2 is FQNNGV. Trimming removed 3 bases at V and 1 base at J, with 11 bases between. The CDR3 loop spans 15 amino acids. CDR3: CASSFGGFGTDTQYF. The DNA for the CDR3 is TGTGCCAGCAGCTTTGGAGGGTTTGGCACAGATACGCAGTATTTT.

This clonotype was seen ten or more times. The rearrangement joins TRBV28 to TRBJ1-1; D possibly corresponds to TRBD1 (5 bases). CDR1 is MDHEN and CDR2 is SYDVKM in the germline V gene. V lost 5 bases and J lost 4, with 14 bases in between. CDR3 size: 14 residues. CDR3 nucleotides: TGTGCCAGCAGTCCCCCGGCAAGGGGCACTGAAGCTTTCTTT. Protein product: CASSPPARGTEAFF.

This clonotype was observed a handful of times. V and J are TRBV7-9 and TRBJ2-5, with 10 bases aligning to TRBD1. Trimming at V came to 3 bases and at J to 5 bases, leaving 9 bases not matched to a gene. The germline gives CDR1 SEHNR, CDR2 FQNEAQ (reference sequence). The CDR3 runs 16 residues. The CDR3 sequence: CASSFSRQGAKETQYF. In DNA form, the CDR3 reads TGTGCCAGCAGCTTTTCCAGACAGGGGGCGAAGGAGACCCAGTACTTC.

The CDR3 loop is CSVESPAEEAFF. CDR3 nucleotide sequence: TGCAGCGTTGAATCGCCAGCCGAAGAAGCTTTCTTT. This sequence joins TRBV29-1 and TRBJ1-1; no definite D call. The CDR3 totals 12 residues. CDR1 and CDR2 (germline): SQVTM, ANQGSEA. The ends were cut back, 2 bases at V and 8 bases at J, with 12 bases in the middle. The full variable domain, its missing parts supplied by reference TRBV29-1 and TRBJ1-1, is SAVISQKPSRDICQRGTSLTIQCQVDSQVTMMFWYRQQPGQSLTLIATANQGSEATYESGFVIDKFPISRPNLTFSTLTVSNMSPEDSSIYLCSVESPAEEAFFGQGTRLTVV.

The table lists this clonotype with a few counts. The V and J genes are TRBV12-5 and TRBJ2-5; D perhaps matches TRBD1 (6 bases). The end of the DNA fits TRBJ2-7 better, so the J call may be wrong. This CDR3 is 17 amino acids long. CDR1 and CDR2 from the germline V gene are LGHNT and FRNRAP. DNA of the CDR3: TGTGCTAGTGGTTTGCCGAGGCCGGGACAAAGAAATTACGAGCAGTACTTC. Translation: CASGLPRPGQRNYEQYF.

This clonotype occurred a few times. The chain recombines TRBV29-1 with TRBJ2-1; 11 bases map to TRBD2. Germline loops: CDR1 SQVTM, CDR2 ANQGSEA. This CDR3 comprises 13 residues. The trim removed 6 bases at V and 4 bases at J, leaving 2 bases unmatched. CDR3 nucleotide sequence: TGCAGCGTCCGACTAGCGGGGTACAATGAGCAGTTCTTC. Its translation: CSVRLAGYNEQFF.

This clonotype was observed a handful of times. CDR3: CASSHRQGLPYEQYF. The CDR3 bases are TGTGCCAGCAGTCACCGACAGGGTTTACCCTACGAGCAGTACTTC. The chain joins TRBV28 to TRBJ2-7, with 7 nucleotides matching TRBD1. The germline V gene encodes CDR1 MDHEN and CDR2 SYDVKM. The CDR3 spans 15 residues. Losses at the gene ends were 5 bases for V and 2 bases for J; bases not matched to a gene: 9.

This chain links TRBV7-8 with TRBJ2-3, with D hard to call. The V and J ends lost 0 bases and 0 bases respectively, with 13 bases between them. The length of the CDR3 is 17 residues. Germline-derived CDR1 and CDR2 are SGHVS and FQNEAQ. CDR3 region: CASSLAFVVPSTDTQYF. The CDR3 region has the DNA TGTGCCAGCAGCTTAGCGTTCGTCGTCCCTAGCACAGATACGCAGTATTTT.